A single sample is the source of the 2 T cell receptor beta chains below, sequenced in a study of shared clonotypes between healthy human individuals. The repertoire was sequenced with immunoSEQ multiplex PCR; TCRdb's copy has only in-frame clones and lacks some. The sample has approximately 2.1 million clones, approximately 93% seen once. Sequencing was performed on naive CD4+ T cells from PBMCs. The subset was: CD45RA+ positively selected. The receptors were gathered from a young man in good health. Some clones in this sample may be carry-over from other donors' samples.

The chain combines TRBV6-1 with TRBJ1-4; 8 bases match TRBD1. The germline gives CDR1 MNHNS, CDR2 SASEGT. V shed 6 bases and J 6 bases; nucleotides not matched to a gene: 6. CDR3 size: 14 residues. CDR3 residues: CASRTGTGYEKLFF. DNA of the CDR3: TGTGCCAGCAGGACAGGGACAGGATATGAAAAACTGTTTTTT.

The chain links TRBV28 to TRBJ1-1, with D uncertain. V was clipped by 5 bases and J by 1 base, with 11 bases between them. CDR1 is MDHEN and CDR2 is SYDVKM in the germline V gene. The CDR3 spans 14 residues. DNA of the CDR3: TGTGCCAGCAGTCTCACCTACAGGAACACTGAAGCTTTCTTT. Protein product: CASSLTYRNTEAFF. The full variable domain, in which reference TRBV28 and TRBJ1-1 provide the parts outside the CDR3, is DVKVTQSSRYLVKRTGEKVFLECVQDMDHENMFWYRQDPGLGLRLIYFSYDVKMKEKGDIPEGYSVSREKKERFSLILESASTNQTSMYLCASSLTYRNTEAFFGQGTRLTVV.